A single TCR beta chain is shown here with its context. Its antigen is unknown. The CDR3 has 15 residues. Losses at the gene ends were 6 bases for V and 4 bases for J; bases not matched to a gene: 3. Germline V gene lookup returns CDR1 SNHLY and CDR2 FYNNEI. This sample was taken from a study of cytomegalovirus exposure and HLA in healthy donors. Overall study results and limits: Later analysis showed most CMV-associated TCR beta chains appearing HLA-restricted.

Healthy individuals who donated bone marrow served as the donors. This PCR relied on a set of 60 Vbeta primers and 13 Jbeta primers. As originally analysed: Counted up in a later analysis, unique TCR beta chains came to about 83 million, with some 9.9 million shared. Generated by immunoSEQ multiplex PCR, the TCRdb table keeps only in-frame clones and is missing some. The DNA was the basis for D and trimming; V, J and clone size are from that table. The sample lists 140,000 or so clones, roughly three quarters occurring once. V usage is TRBV2 and J usage is TRBJ2-2; 12 bases map to TRBD2. The receptor's source is a man between 60 and 75 years old in good health and CMV-seronegative. Sequences were obtained from PBMCs. Here the CDR3 reads CASRLTSGGTGELFF. Here the CDR3 DNA reads TGTGCCAGCAGACTGACTAGCGGGGGCACCGGGGAGCTGTTTTTT.